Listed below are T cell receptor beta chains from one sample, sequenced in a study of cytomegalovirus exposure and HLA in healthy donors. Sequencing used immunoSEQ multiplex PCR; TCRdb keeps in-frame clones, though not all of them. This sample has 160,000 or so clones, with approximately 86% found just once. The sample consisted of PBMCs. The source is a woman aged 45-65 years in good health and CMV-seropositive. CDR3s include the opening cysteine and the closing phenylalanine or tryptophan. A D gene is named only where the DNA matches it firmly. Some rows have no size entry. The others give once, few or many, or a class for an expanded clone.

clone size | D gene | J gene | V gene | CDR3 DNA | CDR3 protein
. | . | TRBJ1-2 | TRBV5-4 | TGTGCCAGCAGTTATGGCGGGTGGTTGAACTATGGCTACACCTTC | CASSYGGWLNYGYTF
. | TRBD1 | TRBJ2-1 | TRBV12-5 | TGTGCTAGTGGTTCGGGACAGGGGCATGAGCAGTTCTTC | CASGSGQGHEQFF
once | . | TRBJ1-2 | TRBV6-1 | TGTGCCAGCAGTGAAGCGCCGGGGTCTGGCTATGGCTACACCTTC | CASSEAPGSGYGYTF
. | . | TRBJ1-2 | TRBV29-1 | TGCAGCGTGGAGTCGGGGGGTTCTGGCTACACCTTC | CSVESGGSGYTF
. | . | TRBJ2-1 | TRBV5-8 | TGTGCCAGCAGCTTTCCAGGGAACTCCTACAATGAGCAGTTCTTC | CASSFPGNSYNEQFF
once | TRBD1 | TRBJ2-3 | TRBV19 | TGTGCCAGTAGTAGGGGACAGGGACAGGATACGCAGTATTTT | CASSRGQGQDTQYF
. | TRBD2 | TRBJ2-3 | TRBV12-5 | TGTGCTAGTGGTTCCGCAATCGGGGGGGCGGGCACAGATACGCAGTATTTT | CASGSAIGGAGTDTQYF
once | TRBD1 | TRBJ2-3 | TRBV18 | TGTGCCAGCTCATGGGACAGCCGCTGGCTTTATACGCAGTATTTT | CASSWDSRWLYTQYF
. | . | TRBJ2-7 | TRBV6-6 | TGTGCCAGCAGTTACCCCCTTCGGGGTGGATTATACGAGCAGTACTTC | CASSYPLRGGLYEQYF
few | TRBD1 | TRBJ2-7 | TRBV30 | TGTGCCTGGGCTTCCATTACAGGGGGCGAGCAGTACTTC | CAWASITGGEQYF
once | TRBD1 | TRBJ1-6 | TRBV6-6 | TGTGCCAGTAGGACAGGTGGGAGCTCCTATAATTCACCCCTCCACTTT | CASRTGGSSYNSPLHF
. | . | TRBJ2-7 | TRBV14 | TGTGCCAGCAGCCAAGATTTAGGGGGTAATGGCTACGAGCAGTACTTC | CASSQDLGGNGYEQYF
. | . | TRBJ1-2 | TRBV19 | TGTGCCATTAGGAGGGAGGGGAACTATGGCTACACCTTC | CAIRREGNYGYTF
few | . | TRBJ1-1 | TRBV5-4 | TGTGCCAGCAGCTCTCGGGACACCATGAACACTGAAGCTTTCTTT | CASSSRDTMNTEAFF
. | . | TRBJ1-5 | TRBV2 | TGTGCCAGCAGCCGAGACTTCGACCAGCCCCAGCATTTT | CASSRDFDQPQHF
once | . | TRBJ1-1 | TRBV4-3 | TGCGCCAGCAGCCAAAAGTGGGGGGGGAACACTGAAGCTTTCTTT | CASSQKWGGNTEAFF
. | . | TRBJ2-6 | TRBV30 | TGTGCCTGGAGAGAAAAAGGGGGTTCTGGGGCCAACGTCCTGACTTTC | CAWREKGGSGANVLTF
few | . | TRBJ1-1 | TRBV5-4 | TGTGCCAGCAGCACAGATCAACTGAACACTGAAGCTTTCTTT | CASSTDQLNTEAFF
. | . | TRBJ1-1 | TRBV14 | TGTGCCAGCAGCCAAGCGGACAGAAGGACTGAAGCTTTCTTT | CASSQADRRTEAFF
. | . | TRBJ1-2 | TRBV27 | TGTGCCAGCAGGGACAGCCTCTTCTATGGCTACACCTTC | CASRDSLFYGYTF
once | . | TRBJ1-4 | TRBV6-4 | TGTGCCAGCAGTGACCAGAAGGGGTCAACTAATGAAAAACTGTTTTTT | CASSDQKGSTNEKLFF
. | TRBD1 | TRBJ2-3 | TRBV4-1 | TGCGCCAGCAGCCAACAGGGACAGGGCGATACGCAGTATTTT | CASSQQGQGDTQYF